This T cell receptor (beta chain) appears in the sequencing data of a study of T cell responses to AZD1222 COVID-19 vaccine. General study findings and limits: Two AZD1222 doses significantly raised spike-specific TCR breadth and depth over controls. Donors were chiefly white British, with a greater number of females, and clonal diversity was perhaps underestimated.

V lost 0 bases and J 6 bases, leaving 9 bases between the germline ends. In germline, CDR1 is LNHNV, CDR2 YYDKDF (reference sequence). This CDR3 is built from 14 residues. Concerning this clone itself: Antigen specificity is unknown. The same CDR3 arises from other DNA sequences in this sample as well.

Profiled with immunoSEQ multiplex PCR; TCRdb holds only in-frame clones, not every one. Of under 200,000 clones in the sample, around 86% are singletons; the top ten hold 2.5% to 3%. The chain uses TRBV15 and TRBJ1-5; D possibly corresponds to TRBD1 (6 bases). This sample comprised peripheral blood, obtained on day 0 of MenACWY control vaccination. The sequence derives from an adult in good health. The CDR3 coding sequence is TGTGCCACCAGCAGAGACAGGGGAGCTCAGCCCCAGCATTTT. Its translation is CATSRDRGAQPQHF.